These 10 T cell receptor beta chains originate from one sample sequenced in a study of T cell responses to AZD1222 COVID-19 vaccine. Only in-frame clones appear in the TCRdb table, and some are missing; sequencing was by immunoSEQ multiplex PCR. The table lists approximately 84,000 clones, around 86% of them singletons. The sample in question was peripheral blood, obtained on day 0 of AZD1222 vaccination. These receptors all stem from an adult in good health.

This chain uses TRBV11-3 with TRBJ2-1; no firm D call. This CDR3 comprises 14 residues. The germline V gene encodes CDR1 SGHNT and CDR2 YENEEA. Trimming left V 0 bases short and J 6 bases short, with 9 bases between. The CDR3 is CASSLDLLSNEQFF. The CDR3 DNA follows: TGTGCCAGCAGCTTAGATCTGCTCAGCAATGAGCAGTTCTTC.

V usage is TRBV18 and J usage is TRBJ1-5, with D hard to call. The CDR3 spans 13 residues. Trimming took off 1 base at V and 5 bases at J, with 6 bases between the two ends. Germline assignment: CDR1 KGHSH and CDR2 LQKENI. CDR3 nucleotide sequence: TGTGCCAGCTCACCACTTGAGGATCAGCCCCAGCATTTT. Encoded protein: CASSPLEDQPQHF.

The V gene is TRBV7-2, the J gene TRBJ2-3; 7 bases are shared with TRBD1. CDR3 length: 17 residues. Germline trimming cut 5 bases from V and 2 bases from J; bases unmatched to any gene: 13. The V gene's germline CDR1 is SGHTA and CDR2 FQGNSA. The CDR3 loop is CASSDGYRGRFTDTQYF. The CDR3 nucleotides are TGTGCCAGCAGCGATGGATATAGGGGGCGATTCACAGATACGCAGTATTTT.

The rearrangement joins TRBV25-1 to TRBJ2-5, with 10 bases fitting TRBD1. CDR3 length: 13 residues. The germline CDR1 and CDR2 sequences are MGHDK and SYGVNS. V gave up 7 bases and J gave up 5 bases; unmatched junction bases: 4. The CDR3 protein is CASMGQGTETQYF. The CDR3 DNA reads as TGTGCCAGCATGGGACAGGGGACGGAGACCCAGTACTTC. Looking up the rest from reference TRBV25-1 and TRBJ2-5 gives the full variable domain: EADIYQTPRYLVIGTGKKITLECSQTMGHDKMYWYQQDPGMELHLIHYSYGVNSTEKGDLSSESTVSRIRTEHFPLTLESARPSHTSQYLCASMGQGTETQYFGPGTRLLVL.

The CDR3 loop reads CASIPTGTGEAFF. The CDR3 DNA follows: TGTGCCAGCATTCCAACAGGGACTGGTGAAGCTTTCTTT. The V and J genes are TRBV2 and TRBJ1-1; the D gene is possibly TRBD1 (6 bases). Per the germline V gene, CDR1 is SNHLY and CDR2 is FYNNEI. The CDR3 extends over 13 amino acids. Trimming removed 7 bases from V and 7 bases from J, with 16 bases in between.

The CDR3, as DNA: TGTGCTAGTGGTTTTTACAGGGGGGGGATAGATACGCAGTATTTT. Protein: CASGFYRGGIDTQYF. This chain links TRBV12-5 with TRBJ2-3, with TRBD1 as a possible D gene (8 bases). This CDR3 contains 15 residues. V lost 3 bases, J lost 5 bases, and 15 bases lay in between. The V gene's germline CDR1 is LGHNT and CDR2 FRNRAP.

The V gene is TRBV5-5, the J gene TRBJ2-7; 7 nucleotides match TRBD1. The CDR3 length is 15 residues. V trimming: 1 base; J trimming: 1 base; junction bases outside the gene matches: 5. CDR1 and CDR2 (germline): SGHKS, YYEKEE (reference sequence). This CDR3 is CASSLRDSESYEQYF. Written as DNA, the CDR3 is TGTGCCAGCAGCTTGCGGGACAGCGAATCCTACGAGCAGTACTTC.

This chain links TRBV11-1 with TRBJ1-1; no firm D call. The CDR3 contains 13 residues. V was cut by 3 bases and J by 3 bases, with 8 bases left in between. From germline, CDR1 is SGHAT and CDR2 FQDESV (reference sequence). As DNA, the CDR3 is TGTGCCAGCAGCTTTTTAATAGACACTGAAGCTTTCTTT. It specifies CASSFLIDTEAFF.

The chain links TRBV4-1 to TRBJ1-2, with D perhaps TRBD1 (5 bases). This CDR3 spans 15 amino acids. V was clipped by 7 bases and J by 0 bases, with 15 bases between them. CDR1 and CDR2 from the germline V gene are MGHRA and YSYEKL. CDR3 coding DNA: TGCGCCAGCACCCCCGGGGGAGGTCCTAACTATGGCTACACCTTC. Its protein is CASTPGGGPNYGYTF.

As for this clone: Relative to the germline gene, one junction end is altered; a read error may explain this. The rearrangement links TRBV18 to TRBJ2-7; D is perhaps TRBD1 or TRBD2 (5 bases each). The length of the CDR3 is 15 residues. Germline V gene lookup returns CDR1 KGHSH and CDR2 LQKENI. CDR3 nucleotides: TGTGCCAGCTCTCCACGGGGCCTAGGGGCTATCGAGCAGTACTTC. Translated: CASSPRGLGAIEQYF.